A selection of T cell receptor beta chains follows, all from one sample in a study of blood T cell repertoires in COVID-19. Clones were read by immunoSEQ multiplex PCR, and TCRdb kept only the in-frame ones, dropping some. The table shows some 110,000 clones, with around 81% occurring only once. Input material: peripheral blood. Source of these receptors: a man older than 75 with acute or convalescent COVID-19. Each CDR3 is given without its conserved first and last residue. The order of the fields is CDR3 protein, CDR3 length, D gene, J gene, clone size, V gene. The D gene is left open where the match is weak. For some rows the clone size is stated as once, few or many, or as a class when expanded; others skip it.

CDR3: ASSGQGVPSGELF
length: 13
D: TRBD1
J: TRBJ2-2
size: -
V: TRBV5-1

CDR3: ASSAGLVENIQY
length: 12
D: -
J: TRBJ2-4
size: many
V: TRBV5-1

CDR3: ASSSTEVVNTEAF
length: 13
D: -
J: TRBJ1-1
size: -
V: TRBV5-1

CDR3: ASKNTGTGGEKLF
length: 13
D: TRBD1
J: TRBJ1-4
size: few
V: TRBV19

CDR3: ASSLFSGLGTYEQY
length: 14
D: -
J: TRBJ2-7
size: once
V: TRBV5-1

CDR3: ASSLTRQGSYEQY
length: 13
D: -
J: TRBJ2-7
size: -
V: TRBV28

CDR3: ASSLAGHELF
length: 10
D: -
J: TRBJ2-2
size: few
V: TRBV5-1

CDR3: ASSEGQISGSSYNEQF
length: 16
D: TRBD2
J: TRBJ2-1
size: -
V: TRBV6-1

CDR3: ASSYSKLGTSSYEQY
length: 15
D: TRBD2
J: TRBJ2-7
size: -
V: TRBV6-2/TRBV6-3

CDR3: AWRATGTGVGYT
length: 12
D: TRBD1
J: TRBJ1-2
size: -
V: TRBV30

CDR3: ASSRGYGYT
length: 9
D: -
J: TRBJ1-2
size: few
V: TRBV27

CDR3: ATRELANTGELF
length: 12
D: -
J: TRBJ2-2
size: -
V: TRBV15

CDR3: AWGTSGRPSSYNEQF
length: 15
D: TRBD2
J: TRBJ2-1
size: few
V: TRBV30

CDR3: ASSSSGTHKTEAF
length: 13
D: -
J: TRBJ1-1
size: -
V: TRBV28

CDR3: SVVDRAGQPQH
length: 11
D: TRBD1
J: TRBJ1-5
size: few
V: TRBV29-1

CDR3: ASRGLGQGDEKLF
length: 13
D: TRBD1
J: TRBJ1-4
size: once
V: TRBV28

CDR3: ASSFGVNGYT
length: 10
D: -
J: TRBJ1-2
size: -
V: TRBV12-3/TRBV12-4

CDR3: ASSLIYSSDEQF
length: 12
D: -
J: TRBJ2-1
size: once
V: TRBV7-2

CDR3: ATSSLGQTGALLFYNEQF
length: 18
D: TRBD1
J: TRBJ2-1
size: -
V: TRBV15

CDR3: ASSPGTGVMYEQY
length: 13
D: TRBD1
J: TRBJ2-7
size: -
V: TRBV27

CDR3: ASNLLAGVGEQY
length: 12
D: TRBD2
J: TRBJ2-7
size: -
V: TRBV6-5

CDR3: ASRPGGFRALMNTEAF
length: 16
D: -
J: TRBJ1-1
size: -
V: TRBV7-9

CDR3: ASSESTGSYYGYT
length: 13
D: TRBD1
J: TRBJ1-2
size: -
V: TRBV28

CDR3: ASREPGFSDTQY
length: 12
D: -
J: TRBJ2-3
size: -
V: TRBV5-1

CDR3: ASSLGGGAGNTIY
length: 13
D: -
J: TRBJ1-3
size: few
V: TRBV7-3

CDR3: ASSEALGAMGAWNEKLF
length: 17
D: -
J: TRBJ1-4
size: -
V: TRBV6-1

CDR3: ASGLSGANVLT
length: 11
D: -
J: TRBJ2-6
size: -
V: TRBV6-5

CDR3: ATSRSLAGETDTQY
length: 14
D: TRBD2
J: TRBJ2-3
size: -
V: TRBV15